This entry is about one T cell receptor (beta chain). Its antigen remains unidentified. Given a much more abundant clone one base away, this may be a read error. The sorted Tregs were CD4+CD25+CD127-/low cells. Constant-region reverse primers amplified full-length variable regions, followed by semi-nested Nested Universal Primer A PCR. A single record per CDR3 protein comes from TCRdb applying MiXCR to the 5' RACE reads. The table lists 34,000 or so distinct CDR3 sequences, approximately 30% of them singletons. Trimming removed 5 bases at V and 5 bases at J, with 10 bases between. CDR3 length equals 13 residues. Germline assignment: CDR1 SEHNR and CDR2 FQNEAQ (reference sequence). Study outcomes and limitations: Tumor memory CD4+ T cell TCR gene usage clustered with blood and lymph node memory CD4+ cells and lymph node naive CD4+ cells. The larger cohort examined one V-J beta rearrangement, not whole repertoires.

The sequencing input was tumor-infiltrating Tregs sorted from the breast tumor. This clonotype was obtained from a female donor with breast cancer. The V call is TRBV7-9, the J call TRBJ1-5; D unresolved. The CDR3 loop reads CASSVTWDQPQHF. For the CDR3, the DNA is TGTGCCAGCAGCGTAACGTGGGATCAGCCCCAGCATTTT.